This is a list of T cell receptor beta chains from one sample in a study of T-cell memory formation after mild COVID-19. TCRdb re-derived calls from the 5' RACE reads in MiXCR, one entry per CDR3 protein. The repertoire consists of 190,000 or so distinct CDR3 sequences, with over 20% occurring once and the leading ten covering roughly 23%. Source material: PBMCs or a T cell subset sorted from them (not recorded which). These TCRs come from an adult woman who had mild COVID-19 (a few samples of this study predate the infection). Cell type and time point are not known. CDR3s include the opening cysteine and the closing phenylalanine or tryptophan. D genes are given only for firm matches. Rows may omit the clone size; those that give it use once, few, many or a size class.

D gene	clone size	V gene	J gene	CDR3 protein	CDR3 DNA
-	few	TRBV29-1	TRBJ2-1	CSVEGSLGTNEQFF	TGCAGCGTGGAGGGATCCCTTGGAACGAATGAGCAGTTCTTC
TRBD1	few	TRBV6-5	TRBJ2-3	CASSPLIQGKSTDTQYF	TGTGCCAGCAGCCCTCTGATACAGGGGAAAAGCACAGATACGCAGTATTTT
-	-	TRBV6-5	TRBJ2-3	CASSYWGGDSTDTQYF	TGTGCCAGCAGTTACTGGGGCGGGGACAGCACAGATACGCAGTATTTT
TRBD1	-	TRBV6-1	TRBJ2-7	CASSPDRESSYEQYF	TGTGCCAGCAGCCCAGACAGGGAAAGCTCCTACGAGCAGTACTTC
-	-	TRBV27	TRBJ1-6	CASSFSPRGSPLHF	TGTGCCAGCAGTTTTAGTCCTAGGGGGTCACCCCTCCACTTT
-	-	TRBV6-5	TRBJ2-5	CASSYGLGETQYF	TGTGCCAGCAGTTACGGACTGGGAGAGACCCAGTACTTC
TRBD2	-	TRBV7-8	TRBJ2-3	CASSLNLAGGPDTQYF	TGTGCCAGCAGCCTAAACCTAGCGGGAGGGCCTGATACGCAGTATTTT
-	-	TRBV4-3	TRBJ2-7	CASSPNRAGGEQYF	TGCGCCAGCAGCCCAAACAGGGCTGGGGGTGAGCAGTACTTC
-	many	TRBV12-3/TRBV12-4	TRBJ1-2	CATKRGSRYGYTF	TGTGCCACCAAACGCGGGAGCCGTTATGGCTACACCTTC
-	-	TRBV29-1	TRBJ2-2	CSVEPSYGELFF	TGCAGCGTTGAACCTTCGTACGGGGAGCTGTTTTTT
-	many	TRBV20-1	TRBJ2-5	CSATTRRETQYF	TGCAGTGCAACCACCAGAAGGGAGACCCAGTACTTC
TRBD1	few	TRBV30	TRBJ1-5	CAWNTGGTQPQHF	TGTGCCTGGAACACAGGGGGGACTCAGCCCCAGCATTTT
TRBD2	-	TRBV29-1	TRBJ2-4	CSSNWRGGRGGNIQYF	TGCAGCTCTAATTGGCGGGGAGGGCGAGGAGGAAACATTCAGTACTTC
-	-	TRBV5-4	TRBJ1-1	CASRTGTHTEAFF	TGTGCCAGCAGAACCGGGACACACACTGAAGCTTTCTTT
TRBD2	few	TRBV9	TRBJ2-1	CASSAGTSGWNEQFF	TGTGCCAGCAGCGCTGGGACTAGCGGGTGGAATGAGCAGTTCTTC
-	-	TRBV12-3/TRBV12-4	TRBJ1-2	CASSQWANYGYTF	TGTGCCAGCAGTCAGTGGGCTAACTATGGCTACACCTTC
-	-	TRBV6-5	TRBJ1-2	CASSYSRDPLVPNYGYTF	TGTGCCAGCAGTTACTCTCGGGACCCCCTCGTCCCAAACTATGGCTACACCTTC
TRBD2	-	TRBV12-3/TRBV12-4	TRBJ2-3	CASSFLPDGAGGTDTQYF	TGTGCCAGCAGCTTCCTCCCGGATGGGGCGGGGGGCACAGATACGCAGTATTTT
-	few	TRBV20-1	TRBJ2-2	CSARVSTTGELFF	TGCAGTGCTAGAGTTAGTACCACCGGGGAGCTGTTTTTT
TRBD1	-	TRBV7-7	TRBJ2-7	CASRAGTGHTYEQYF	TGTGCTAGCAGAGCAGGGACAGGGCACACCTACGAGCAGTACTTC
-	few	TRBV30	TRBJ2-2	CAWSVLGGTGELFF	TGTGCCTGGAGTGTACTCGGGGGAACCGGGGAGCTGTTTTTT
-	-	TRBV4-1	TRBJ1-1	CASSQGDRDTEAFF	TGCGCCAGCAGCCAAGGGGACCGAGACACTGAAGCTTTCTTT
-	-	TRBV24-1	TRBJ2-7	CATSTGTGLWEQYF	TGTGCCACCAGTACCGGGACGGGCTTATGGGAGCAGTACTTC
TRBD2	few	TRBV6-2/TRBV6-3	TRBJ2-1	CASSYTSGKGEQFF	TGTGCCAGCAGTTACACTAGCGGGAAGGGGGAGCAGTTCTTC
-	few	TRBV6-1	TRBJ2-6	CASSDRLSGANVLTF	TGTGCCAGCAGTGACAGGCTTTCTGGGGCCAACGTCCTGACTTTC
TRBD2	-	TRBV7-3	TRBJ2-7	CASSEGLAGSYEQYF	TGTGCCAGCAGCGAAGGACTAGCGGGGTCCTACGAGCAGTACTTC
TRBD2	-	TRBV13	TRBJ2-1	CASSPSSGSGYNEQFF	TGTGCCAGCAGCCCCTCTAGCGGGAGTGGCTACAATGAGCAGTTCTTC
-	few	TRBV18	TRBJ1-2	CASSDLGQFYGYTF	TGTGCCAGCTCAGACTTGGGACAATTCTATGGCTACACCTTC
-	many	TRBV7-9	TRBJ1-1	CASSPELNTEAFF	TGTGCCAGCAGCCCGGAGCTGAACACTGAAGCTTTCTTT
-	few	TRBV27	TRBJ2-7	CASSSWMGVTAGEQYF	TGTGCCAGCAGTTCATGGATGGGGGTTACCGCGGGCGAGCAGTACTTC
-	-	TRBV27	TRBJ2-3	CASSGSDMGDTQYF	TGTGCCAGCAGTGGCTCGGACATGGGAGATACGCAGTATTTT
-	-	TRBV6-5	TRBJ1-1	CASSYPTGRGEAFF	TGTGCCAGCAGTTACCCGACCGGACGGGGAGAAGCTTTCTTT
-	few	TRBV27	TRBJ2-7	CASSLSRLEDEQYF	TGTGCCAGCAGTTTATCCCGACTCGAGGACGAGCAGTACTTC
-	-	TRBV4-3	TRBJ1-1	CASSQDYRVNTEAFF	TGCGCCAGCAGCCAAGATTATAGGGTGAACACTGAAGCTTTCTTT
TRBD2	many	TRBV10-3	TRBJ2-1	CAISVFSGEPYNEQFF	TGTGCCATCAGTGTGTTTAGCGGGGAACCCTACAATGAGCAGTTCTTC
TRBD2	-	TRBV27	TRBJ2-3	CASGGVSTDTQYF	TGTGCCAGCGGGGGGGTGAGCACAGATACGCAGTATTTT
-	few	TRBV5-1	TRBJ2-7	CASSLAQGYEQYF	TGCGCCAGCAGCCTAGCACAGGGTTACGAGCAGTACTTC
TRBD1	-	TRBV5-5	TRBJ2-1	CASSHDRDSSYNEQFF	TGTGCCAGCAGCCATGACCGGGACAGCTCCTACAATGAGCAGTTCTTC
TRBD1	few	TRBV29-1	TRBJ2-7	CSVDFGTGKDEQYF	TGCAGCGTTGATTTCGGGACAGGGAAGGACGAGCAGTACTTC
-	few	TRBV7-9	TRBJ2-1	CASTEGYNEQFF	TGTGCCAGCACCGAGGGGTACAATGAGCAGTTCTTC
-	-	TRBV11-2	TRBJ2-7	CASSLVRGTEQYF	TGTGCCAGCAGCTTAGTCAGAGGGACCGAGCAGTACTTC
-	few	TRBV6-2/TRBV6-3	TRBJ1-2	CASQGRIYGYTF	TGTGCCAGCCAGGGACGGATCTATGGCTACACCTTC
TRBD2	-	TRBV7-3	TRBJ2-2	CASSREVQRGTSTGELFF	TGTGCCAGCAGCCGAGAAGTGCAGCGGGGGACCTCCACCGGGGAGCTGTTTTTT
-	-	TRBV12-3/TRBV12-4	TRBJ1-2	CASGPGGGYGYTF	TGTGCCAGCGGACCGGGGGGTGGCTATGGCTACACCTTC
-	many	TRBV5-4	TRBJ2-1	CASSSIVTSFNEQFF	TGTGCCAGCTCCTCTATAGTCACGTCGTTCAATGAGCAGTTCTTC
-	-	TRBV5-6	TRBJ2-7	CASSLFRAFESYEQYF	TGTGCCAGCAGCTTGTTCCGGGCCTTTGAGTCCTACGAGCAGTACTTC
TRBD2	few	TRBV4-3	TRBJ2-3	CASSQVPGTSGKSSAPSTDTQYF	TGCGCCAGCAGCCAAGTCCCTGGGACTAGCGGAAAATCCTCAGCCCCTAGCACAGATACGCAGTATTTT
-	-	TRBV5-5	TRBJ2-4	CASSVGLDEDIQYF	TGTGCCAGCAGCGTGGGCCTGGACGAGGACATTCAGTACTTC
-	few	TRBV5-8	TRBJ1-1	CASSSLLVDGVQNTEAFF	TGTGCCAGCAGCTCCCTTTTGGTCGACGGGGTACAGAACACTGAAGCTTTCTTT
-	few	TRBV20-1	TRBJ2-7	CSAREQGGPESSYEQYF	TGCAGTGCTAGAGAGCAGGGCGGTCCGGAGAGCTCCTACGAGCAGTACTTC
-	few	TRBV25-1	TRBJ2-5	CASSESVAGKETQYF	TGTGCCAGCAGTGAATCTGTGGCGGGGAAAGAGACCCAGTACTTC